The sequence of this TCR beta chain was determined in a study of T cell responses to AZD1222 COVID-19 vaccine. TCRdb's copy holds only in-frame clones and misses some; the assay was immunoSEQ multiplex PCR. Among around 160,000 clones listed, around 88% were seen once. A remark on this clone: Its target is not known. Additional DNA sequences in this sample encode the identical CDR3.

V lost 2 bases and J lost 1, with 8 bases in between. In germline, CDR1 is MNHEY, CDR2 SVGAGI. This CDR3 region has 14 residues. Broader study findings: The sample set comprised mostly white British donors with more females, and clonal diversity was possibly underestimated. The study found vaccine-associated CD4 TCRs spanning spike, dominant at 160-218 and 743-854. Only a handful of people who got AZD1222 tested seropositive at baseline.

This chain uses TRBV6-5 with TRBJ1-1; D unclear. This receptor was obtained from an adult in good health. The sequencing used peripheral blood, collected on day 0 of AZD1222 vaccination. The CDR3 loop is CASSYGRKNTEAFF. In DNA form, the CDR3 reads TGTGCCAGCAGTTACGGCAGGAAGAACACTGAAGCTTTCTTT.